One sample yielded the 32 T cell receptor beta chains listed below, sequenced in a study of radiation and T cells in renal cell carcinoma. Profiling relied on immunoSEQ multiplex PCR, and the TCRdb table lists in-frame clones only, not all of them. This sample carries about 130,000 clones, over 75% of them seen once, and the ten largest clones take 12%. Time point meaning: baseline pretreatment blood. Treatment noted: 15 Gy SBRT to primary tumor, nephrectomy 4 weeks later. Here the sequenced sample was blood, taken from a patient whose treatment included radiotherapy and nephrectomy. The receptors derive from a woman between 45 and 65 years old with renal cell carcinoma.

The chain links TRBV7-8 to TRBJ2-1; the D call may be TRBD1 or TRBD2 (6 bases each). This CDR3 has 14 amino acids. V shed 3 bases and J shed 5 bases, with 11 bases lying between them. From germline, CDR1 is SGHVS and CDR2 FQNEAQ. CDR3 coding DNA: TGTGCCAGCAGCTTCCAGGGGACTGACAATGAGCAGTTCTTC. The encoded protein is CASSFQGTDNEQFF.

The gene calls are TRBV18 and TRBJ1-6; 9 bases are a match to TRBD1. This CDR3 has 14 residues. V dropped 6 bases and J dropped 7; count of bases not matched to a gene: 4. Germline lookup yields CDR1 KGHSH and CDR2 LQKENI. The CDR3, as DNA: TGTGCCAGCTCCCGGGACAGGGACAATTCACCCCTCCACTTT. It specifies CASSRDRDNSPLHF. The whole variable domain, filled in from reference TRBV18 and TRBJ1-6, reads NAGVMQNPRHLVRRRGQEARLRCSPMKGHSHVYWYRQLPEEGLKFMVYLQKENIIDESGMPKERFSAEFPKEGPSILRIQQVVRGDSAAYFCASSRDRDNSPLHFGNGTRLTVT.

This chain uses TRBV6-1 with TRBJ1-2; weak D call: TRBD1 (6 bases). The V and J ends lost 3 bases and 7 bases respectively, with 12 bases between them. Germline V gives CDR1 MNHNS, CDR2 SASEGT. The length of the CDR3 is 13 residues. This chain's CDR3 is CASSDYRDGGYTF. DNA for the CDR3: TGTGCCAGCAGTGACTACAGGGACGGTGGCTACACCTTC.

The gene calls are TRBV9 and TRBJ2-3, with D unclear. V shed 0 bases and J shed 2 bases, with 10 bases lying between them. The CDR3 spans 15 residues. The germline V gene encodes CDR1 SGDLS and CDR2 YYNGEE. CDR3 sequence (DNA): TGTGCCAGCAGCGTAGCCCACTACCACACAGATACGCAGTATTTT. It is translated as CASSVAHYHTDTQYF.

The chain recombines TRBV30 with TRBJ1-2; tentatively, D is TRBD1 (5 bases). Trimming pared 0 bases from V and 5 bases from J, leaving 10 bases between. The CDR3 has 13 amino acids. Germline values: CDR1 GTSNPN, CDR2 SVGIG (reference sequence). The CDR3 reads CAWSVGQGYGYTF. DNA of the CDR3: TGTGCCTGGAGTGTTGGTCAGGGTTATGGCTACACCTTC. The full variable domain, its missing parts supplied by reference TRBV30 and TRBJ1-2, is SQTIHQWPATLVQPVGSPLSLECTVEGTSNPNLYWYRQAAGRGLQLLFYSVGIGQISSEVPQNLSASRPQDRQFILSSKKLLLSDSGFYLCAWSVGQGYGYTFGSGTRLTVV.

This sequence joins TRBV18 and TRBJ1-1; D remains unclear. V lost 2 bases and J 0 bases, leaving 13 bases between the germline ends. This CDR3 has 16 amino acids. Germline V gene lookup returns CDR1 KGHSH and CDR2 LQKENI. CDR3 DNA sequence: TGTGCCAGCTCACCATCATCCCCGAGGTTGAACACTGAAGCTTTCTTT. This translates into CASSPSSPRLNTEAFF.

The chain joins TRBV15 to TRBJ2-7; D gene unclear. V gave up 2 bases and J gave up 0 bases, with 14 bases separating them. This CDR3 has 16 residues. The germline CDR1 and CDR2 sequences are LNHNV and YYDKDF (reference sequence). In nucleotides, the CDR3 is TGTGCCACCAGCAGATCAATAGTAGATAGCTCCTACGAGCAGTACTTC. This encodes CATSRSIVDSSYEQYF.

The count of this clone is one. V and J are TRBV20-1 and TRBJ2-1, with D maybe TRBD1 (6 bases). V dropped 4 bases and J dropped 7 bases, with 8 bases sitting between them. This CDR3 contains 11 residues. The germline V gene has CDR1 DFQATT and CDR2 SNEGSKA (reference sequence). CDR3 coding DNA: TGCAGTGCTACTACAGGGAATGAGCAGTTCTTC. It is translated as CSATTGNEQFF.

The chain has TRBV25-1 and TRBJ2-5; D not resolved. The germline V gene has CDR1 MGHDK and CDR2 SYGVNS. The V gene lost 4 bases and the J gene lost 11 bases, with 11 bases spanning the gap. CDR3 length: 11 amino acids. The CDR3 loop is CASSVDKRQYF. In nucleotides, the CDR3 is TGTGCCAGCAGTGTCGACAAACGGCAGTACTTC.

This chain uses TRBV4-2 with TRBJ1-4; no reliable D call. The germline V gene has CDR1 LGHNA and CDR2 YNFKEQ. This CDR3 comprises 14 residues. The V gene lost 0 bases and the J gene lost 7 bases, with 9 bases spanning the gap. CDR3 in amino acids: CASSQDRQIEKLFF. The CDR3, as DNA: TGTGCCAGCAGCCAAGATAGGCAGATTGAAAAACTGTTTTTT.

V usage is TRBV9 and J usage is TRBJ2-2; 9 bases fit TRBD1. J was trimmed by 5 bases and V by 1 base; bases with no gene match: 9. The CDR3 runs 17 residues. CDR1 is SGDLS and CDR2 is YYNGEE in the germline V gene. The CDR3 region has the DNA TGTGCCAGCAGCGTAATGACAGGGGGAGGATGGACCGGGGAGCTGTTTTTT. It yields the protein CASSVMTGGGWTGELFF.

CDR3 nucleotide sequence: TGCGCCAGCAGTGGGACCGGGACTCCGAACACCGGGGAGCTGTTTTTT. As protein: CASSGTGTPNTGELFF. The rearrangement joins TRBV10-1 to TRBJ2-2; D may be TRBD2 (6 bases). The CDR3 is 16 amino acids. In germline, CDR1 is WNHNN, CDR2 SYGVQD (reference sequence). V was clipped by 4 bases and J by 0 bases, with 12 bases between them.

The V call is TRBV19, the J call TRBJ2-7; D ambiguous. There are 14 residues in the CDR3. V was clipped by 8 bases and J by 3 bases, with 17 bases between them. Looked up from germline, CDR1 is LNHDA and CDR2 is SQIVND (reference sequence). The DNA for the CDR3 is TGTGCCAGTTCCGATCACGTCTCGAGCTACGAGCAGTACTTC. This gives the protein CASSDHVSSYEQYF. Variable domain in full (rest from reference TRBV19 and TRBJ2-7): DGGITQSPKYLFRKEGQNVTLSCEQNLNHDAMYWYRQDPGQGLRLIYYSQIVNDFQKGDIAEGYSVSREKKESFPLTVTSAQKNPTAFYLCASSDHVSSYEQYFGPGTRLTVT.

The gene calls are TRBV19 and TRBJ1-2; D perhaps matches TRBD1 (6 bases). Germline lookup yields CDR1 LNHDA and CDR2 SQIVND (reference sequence). This CDR3 region has 12 residues. V lost 6 bases to trimming and J lost 3 bases, with 8 bases between them. CDR3 protein: CASSGQYYGYTF. The CDR3 DNA reads TGTGCCAGTAGCGGACAGTACTATGGCTACACCTTC.

V is TRBV7-2 and J is TRBJ1-2; possible D gene TRBD1, 5 bases. Germline CDR1 and CDR2: SGHTA and FQGNSA. The V and J ends lost 4 bases and 4 bases respectively, with 10 bases between them. The CDR3 extends over 13 amino acids. CDR3 region: CASSSGRGYGYTF. CDR3 nucleotides: TGTGCCAGCAGCTCGGGGAGGGGCTATGGCTACACCTTC.

The chain combines TRBV25-1 with TRBJ1-3; 10 bases map to TRBD1. Germline loops: CDR1 MGHDK, CDR2 SYGVNS. The CDR3 is made up of 18 amino acids. Trimming at V came to 4 bases and at J to 0 bases, leaving 9 bases not matched to a gene. In DNA form, the CDR3 reads TGTGCCAGCAGTGCAGACAGGGGGCGCTATCACTCTGGAAACACCATATATTTT. This sequence encodes CASSADRGRYHSGNTIYF.

J is TRBJ2-7 and V is TRBV4-2; TRBD2 matches at 8 bases. The CDR3 spans 18 residues. V gave up 0 bases and J gave up 3 bases; unmatched junction bases: 13. CDR1 is LGHNA, CDR2 YNFKEQ, per germline. In DNA, the CDR3 is TGTGCCAGCAGCCAAGACGGGGGGGCGGACAATAAGCGCTACGAGCAGTACTTC. Encoded protein: CASSQDGGADNKRYEQYF.

V and J are TRBV19 and TRBJ1-4; the match to TRBD1 covers 8 bases. V was pared by 6 bases and J by 7 bases, with 7 bases of the junction left unmatched. Germline lookup yields CDR1 LNHDA and CDR2 SQIVND (reference sequence). The CDR3 runs to 14 residues. CDR3 loop: CASRLDRDIEKLFF. As DNA, the CDR3 is TGTGCCAGTAGACTGGACAGGGACATTGAAAAACTGTTTTTT.

The chain combines TRBV10-3 with TRBJ1-6, with 9 bases identical to TRBD1. V lost 5 bases, J lost 7 bases, and 3 bases stayed unmatched. The CDR3 covers 14 residues. Germline CDR1 ENHRY, CDR2 SYGVKD. CDR3 residues: CAISRTGDNSPLHF. In DNA form, the CDR3 reads TGTGCCATCAGTAGGACAGGGGACAATTCACCCCTCCACTTT.

The chain recombines TRBV9 with TRBJ1-3, with D unresolved. The CDR3 has 13 residues. Trimming removed 3 bases from V and 1 base from J, with 5 bases in between. Germline V gene lookup returns CDR1 SGDLS and CDR2 YYNGEE. In DNA form, the CDR3 reads TGTGCCAGCAGCGGCCTTTCTGGAAACACCATATATTTT. It encodes CASSGLSGNTIYF.

The CDR3 DNA is TGCGCCAGCAGAGTTGACAGCACCTACGAGCAGTACTTC. It encodes CASRVDSTYEQYF. This rearrangement joins TRBV5-1 to TRBJ2-7, with TRBD1 as a possible D gene (5 bases). Germline-derived CDR1 and CDR2 are SGHRS and YFSETQ. This CDR3 is 13 amino acids long. V gave up 5 bases and J gave up 2 bases, with 11 bases separating them.

This sequence joins TRBV5-6 and TRBJ1-1; 8 bases fit TRBD1. The ends lost 3 bases at V and 4 bases at J; junction bases unmatched: 14. The CDR3 loop spans 17 amino acids. Germline V gene sequence: CDR1 SGHDT, CDR2 YYEEEE. This chain's CDR3 is CASSSRTGTAGSTEAFF. DNA of the CDR3: TGTGCCAGCAGCTCCCGGACAGGGACGGCAGGGAGCACTGAAGCTTTCTTT.

This CDR3 reads CASSGIVRTSGGGETQYF. CDR3 in DNA: TGTGCCAGCAGTGGAATTGTTCGGACTAGCGGGGGTGGGGAGACCCAGTACTTC. The chain combines TRBV6-1 with TRBJ2-5, with 13 bases that match TRBD2. Germline V gives CDR1 MNHNS, CDR2 SASEGT. The ends lost 4 bases at V and 5 bases at J; junction bases unmatched: 13. CDR3 length: 18 amino acids.

J is TRBJ2-6 and V is TRBV7-9; D possibly corresponds to TRBD1 (6 bases). This CDR3 contains 17 residues. The V end lost 6 bases, the J end lost 2 bases, and 17 bases lay between the germline ends. Germline values: CDR1 SEHNR, CDR2 FQNEAQ (reference sequence). The DNA of the CDR3 is TGTGCCAGCAGTCGCAACCCAACAGGGACTGGGGCCAACGTCCTGACTTTC. This gives the protein CASSRNPTGTGANVLTF.

The chain recombines TRBV19 with TRBJ2-7, with TRBD1 matching over 7 bases. Trimming took 3 bases from V and 5 from J; bases not matched to a gene: 10. Germline loops: CDR1 LNHDA, CDR2 SQIVND (reference sequence). The CDR3 spans 15 residues. In DNA, the CDR3 is TGTGCCAGTAGTATCGGCAGGGGACAGAGCAACGAGCAGTACTTC. It is translated as CASSIGRGQSNEQYF.

V gene TRBV29-1 combines with J gene TRBJ1-2; TRBD1 agrees at 7 bases. This CDR3 region has 13 residues. Germline values: CDR1 SQVTM, CDR2 ANQGSEA. V was clipped by 6 bases and J by 5 bases; unmatched bases: 9. CDR3 nucleotides: TGCAGCGTGACCGGGACAGAGACGTATGGCTACACCTTC. Its protein product is CSVTGTETYGYTF.

The chain links TRBV7-9 to TRBJ1-6, with D perhaps matching TRBD1 (6 bases). Germline V gene data show CDR1 as SEHNR and CDR2 as FQNEAQ (reference sequence). The CDR3 spans 12 residues. Trimming took off 4 bases at V and 15 bases at J, with 13 bases between the two ends. The CDR3 DNA sequence: TGTGCCAGCAGCTCGAGAGGGGGGATCCTCCACTTT. Translated: CASSSRGGILHF.

The V call is TRBV5-5, the J call TRBJ1-4; D may be TRBD1 (6 bases). Trimming took 4 bases from V and 6 from J, leaving 16 bases between them. The length of the CDR3 is 15 residues. The germline V gene encodes CDR1 SGHKS and CDR2 YYEKEE (reference sequence). The CDR3 DNA is TGTGCCAGCAGCAGGGGACAAAATCTGGATGAAAAACTGTTTTTT. It is translated as CASSRGQNLDEKLFF.

CDR3 loop: CASSTAGGRANTEAFF. CDR3 sequence (DNA): TGTGCCAGCTCAACCGCAGGGGGCCGGGCGAACACTGAAGCTTTCTTT. J is TRBJ1-1 and V is TRBV18, with TRBD1 matching over 8 bases. The germline V gene has CDR1 KGHSH and CDR2 LQKENI. There are 16 residues in the CDR3. The J segment lost 1 base and the V segment lost 5 bases, leaving 9 bases of the junction unmatched.

The chain carries TRBV10-1 and TRBJ2-5; 11 bases agree with TRBD2. The CDR3 has 17 amino acids. V gave up 0 bases and J gave up 5 bases; unmatched junction bases: 8. The germline V gene has CDR1 WNHNN and CDR2 SYGVQD (reference sequence). CDR3 region: CASSESTLAGGEETQYF. CDR3 bases: TGCGCCAGCAGTGAGTCGACCCTAGCGGGGGGAGAGGAGACCCAGTACTTC.

The V call is TRBV7-9, the J call TRBJ1-1; TRBD1 aligns across 8 bases. CDR3 length equals 14 residues. Trimming cost V 4 bases and J 5 bases; bases outside gene matches: 6. Germline V gene sequence: CDR1 SEHNR, CDR2 FQNEAQ (reference sequence). CDR3 nucleotide sequence: TGTGCCAGCAGCTCAAGACAGGGGACGACTGAAGCTTTCTTT. It yields the protein CASSSRQGTTEAFF.

The V and J genes are TRBV5-5 and TRBJ2-3; D unresolved. The V gene lost 1 base and the J gene lost 0 bases, with 3 bases spanning the gap. The CDR3 loop spans 13 amino acids. Germline CDR1 SGHKS, CDR2 YYEKEE (reference sequence). Written as DNA, the CDR3 is TGTGCCAGCAGCTTGCAGAGCACAGATACGCAGTATTTT. It is translated as CASSLQSTDTQYF.